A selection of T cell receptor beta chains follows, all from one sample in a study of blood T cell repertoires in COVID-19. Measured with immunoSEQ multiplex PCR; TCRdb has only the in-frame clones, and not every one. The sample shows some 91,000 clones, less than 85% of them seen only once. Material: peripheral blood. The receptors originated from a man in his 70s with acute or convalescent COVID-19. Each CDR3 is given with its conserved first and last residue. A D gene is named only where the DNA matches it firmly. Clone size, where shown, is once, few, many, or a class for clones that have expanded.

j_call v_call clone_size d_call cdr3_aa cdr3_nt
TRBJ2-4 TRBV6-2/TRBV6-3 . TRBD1 CASSYSLTGANGNIQYF TGTGCCAGCAGTTACTCTTTAACAGGGGCTAACGGAAACATTCAGTACTTC
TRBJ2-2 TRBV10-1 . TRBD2 CASSGGSTGELFF TGCGCCAGCAGCGGGGGGTCCACCGGGGAGCTGTTTTTT
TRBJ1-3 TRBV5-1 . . CASGDSSGNTIYF TGCGCCAGCGGAGACAGTTCTGGAAACACCATATATTTT
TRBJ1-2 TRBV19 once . CASSPRTEDGYTF TGTGCCAGTAGTCCAAGGACAGAGGATGGCTACACCTTC
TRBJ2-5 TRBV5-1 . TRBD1 CASSPWDRVKEETQYF TGCGCCAGCAGCCCCTGGGACAGGGTAAAAGAAGAGACCCAGTACTTC
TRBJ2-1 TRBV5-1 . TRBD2 CASSLALAGYNEQFF TGCGCCAGCAGCTTGGCTCTAGCGGGCTACAATGAGCAGTTCTTC
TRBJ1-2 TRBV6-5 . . CASSYSILGRYGYTF TGTGCCAGCAGTTACTCGATCTTGGGGCGCTATGGCTACACCTTC
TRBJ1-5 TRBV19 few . CASSGFYASQPQHF TGTGCCAGTAGTGGCTTTTACGCTTCTCAGCCCCAGCATTTT
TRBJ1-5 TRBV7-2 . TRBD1 CASSARTGQGQPQHF TGTGCCAGCAGCGCGCGGACAGGACAGGGTCAGCCCCAGCATTTT
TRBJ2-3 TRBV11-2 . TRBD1 CASSTGTGAEADTQYF TGTGCCAGCAGCACCGGGACAGGGGCCGAGGCAGATACGCAGTATTTT
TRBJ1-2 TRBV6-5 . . CASSYGGQGGYTF TGTGCCAGCAGTTACGGTGGGCAGGGGGGCTACACCTTC
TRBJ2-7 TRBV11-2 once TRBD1 CASSGMGQGHSYEQYF TGTGCCAGCAGCGGTATGGGACAGGGGCACTCCTACGAGCAGTACTTC
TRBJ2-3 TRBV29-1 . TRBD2 CSVEGGRAQGTDTQYF TGCAGCGTTGAAGGCGGGAGGGCCCAAGGGACAGATACGCAGTATTTT
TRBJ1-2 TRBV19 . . CASTRDSPYGYTF TGTGCCAGTACCCGAGACAGCCCCTATGGCTACACCTTC
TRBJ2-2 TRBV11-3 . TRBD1 CASSKQGVGTGELFF TGTGCCAGCAGCAAACAGGGGGTAGGGACCGGGGAGCTGTTTTTT
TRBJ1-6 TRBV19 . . CASSMVGGSPLHF TGTGCCAGTAGTATGGTGGGAGGTTCACCCCTCCACTTT
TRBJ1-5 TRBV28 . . CASTGVSSNQPQHF TGTGCCAGCACCGGGGTTAGTAGCAATCAGCCCCAGCATTTT
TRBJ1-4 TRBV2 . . CASTGPGFEKLFF TGTGCCAGCACCGGACCAGGGTTTGAAAAACTGTTTTTT
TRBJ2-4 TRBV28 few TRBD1 CASSSPGQAVGIQYF TGTGCCAGCAGTTCACCTGGACAGGCCGTCGGCATTCAGTACTTC
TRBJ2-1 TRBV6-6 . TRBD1 CASSLGQGRLSYNEQFF TGTGCCAGCAGTCTAGGACAGGGGCGCCTCTCCTACAATGAGCAGTTCTTC
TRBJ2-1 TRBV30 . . CAWSQDSEQFF TGTGCCTGGAGTCAAGACAGTGAGCAGTTCTTC
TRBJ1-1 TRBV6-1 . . CASSERDTMTEAFF TGTGCCAGCAGTGAAAGGGACACCATGACTGAAGCTTTCTTT
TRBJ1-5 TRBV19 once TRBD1 CASSGGGTGYQPQHF TGTGCCAGTAGTGGGGGCGGGACAGGTTATCAGCCCCAGCATTTT
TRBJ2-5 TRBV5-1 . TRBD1 CASSFQGAGETQYF TGCGCCAGCAGCTTTCAGGGGGCTGGTGAGACCCAGTACTTC
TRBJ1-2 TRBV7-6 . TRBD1 CASSHRTGYGYTF TGTGCCAGCAGCCATAGGACAGGGTATGGCTACACCTTC
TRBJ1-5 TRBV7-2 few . CASSLRGGNQPQHF TGTGCCAGCAGCCTACGGGGGGGAAATCAGCCCCAGCATTTT
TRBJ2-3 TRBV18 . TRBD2 CASSPLPRLAGSTDTQYF TGTGCCAGCTCACCACTACCTAGACTAGCGGGTAGCACAGATACGCAGTATTTT
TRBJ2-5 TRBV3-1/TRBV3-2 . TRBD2 CASSPTLGRGGKETQYF TGTGCCAGCAGCCCCACCTTAGGGCGGGGGGGGAAAGAGACCCAGTACTTC
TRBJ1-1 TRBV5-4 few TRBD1 CASSPTGGAAEAFF TGTGCCAGCAGCCCGACAGGGGGCGCGGCTGAAGCTTTCTTT
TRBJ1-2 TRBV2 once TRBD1 CASSDPDRANYGYTF TGTGCCAGCAGTGACCCCGACAGGGCCAACTATGGCTACACCTTC
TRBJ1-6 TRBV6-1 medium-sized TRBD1 CASSATGGSYNSPLHF TGTGCCAGCAGTGCCACAGGGGGCTCCTATAATTCACCCCTCCACTTT
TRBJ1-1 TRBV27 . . CASSLSRQVNTEAFF TGTGCCAGCAGTTTATCCCGACAGGTGAACACTGAAGCTTTCTTT
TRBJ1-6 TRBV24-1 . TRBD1 CATKGTGGASPLPLHF TGTGCCACCAAGGGGACAGGGGGCGCAAGCCCGCTACCCCTCCACTTT
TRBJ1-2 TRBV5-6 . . CASSPAGTNYGYTF TGTGCCAGCAGCCCTGCCGGGACAAACTATGGCTACACCTTC
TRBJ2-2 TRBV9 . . CASSDPTTADTGELFF TGTGCCAGCAGCGACCCCACGACAGCAGACACCGGGGAGCTGTTTTTT
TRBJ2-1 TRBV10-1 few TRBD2 CASSESIAGLNEQFF TGCGCCAGCAGTGAGTCGATAGCGGGGCTTAATGAGCAGTTCTTC
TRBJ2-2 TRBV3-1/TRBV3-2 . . CASSFRVTGELFF TGTGCCAGCAGCTTCAGGGTCACCGGGGAGCTGTTTTTT
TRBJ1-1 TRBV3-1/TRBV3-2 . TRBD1 CASSLGQGNTEAFF TGTGCCAGCAGTTTGGGACAGGGGAACACTGAAGCTTTCTTT
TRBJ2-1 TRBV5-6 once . CASSSLRGFYNEQFF TGTGCCAGCAGCTCACTGAGGGGGTTTTACAATGAGCAGTTCTTC
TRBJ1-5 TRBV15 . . CATSRSIDRFRDNQPQHF TGTGCCACCAGCAGATCTATTGACAGGTTTAGGGACAATCAGCCCCAGCATTTT
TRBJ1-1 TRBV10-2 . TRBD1 CASSELMTGKRGDTEAFF TGCGCCAGCAGTGAGTTAATGACAGGGAAGAGGGGTGACACTGAAGCTTTCTTT
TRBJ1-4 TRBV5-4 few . CASSLLGEDEKLFF TGTGCCAGCAGCTTGTTGGGGGAGGATGAAAAACTGTTTTTT
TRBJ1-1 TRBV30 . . CAWTRAGGNTEAFF TGTGCCTGGACCCGCGCGGGGGGGAACACTGAAGCTTTCTTT
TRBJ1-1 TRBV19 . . CASSWSSTEAFF TGTGCCAGTAGTTGGTCCAGCACTGAAGCTTTCTTT
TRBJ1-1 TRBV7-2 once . CASSLWAENTEAFF TGTGCCAGCAGCTTATGGGCCGAGAACACTGAAGCTTTCTTT
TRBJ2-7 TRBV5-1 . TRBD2 CASSLRAGTSETSYEQYF TGCGCCAGCAGCCTCAGGGCCGGGACTAGCGAGACCTCCTACGAGCAGTACTTC
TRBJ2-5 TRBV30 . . CAWTGGAGETQYF TGTGCCTGGACGGGGGGCGCAGGAGAGACCCAGTACTTC
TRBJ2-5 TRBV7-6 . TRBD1 CASSLSTGLLREETQYF TGTGCCAGCAGCTTGTCGACAGGGCTTTTAAGAGAAGAGACCCAGTACTTC